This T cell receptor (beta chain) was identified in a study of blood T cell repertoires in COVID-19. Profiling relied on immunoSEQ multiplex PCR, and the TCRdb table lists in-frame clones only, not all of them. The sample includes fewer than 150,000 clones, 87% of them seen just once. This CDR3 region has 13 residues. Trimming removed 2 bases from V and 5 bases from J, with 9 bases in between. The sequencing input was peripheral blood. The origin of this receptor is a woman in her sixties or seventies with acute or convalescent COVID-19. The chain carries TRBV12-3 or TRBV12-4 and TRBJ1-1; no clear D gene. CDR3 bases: TGTGCCAGCAGTTTACAGACATATACTGAAGCTTTCTTT. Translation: CASSLQTYTEAFF.